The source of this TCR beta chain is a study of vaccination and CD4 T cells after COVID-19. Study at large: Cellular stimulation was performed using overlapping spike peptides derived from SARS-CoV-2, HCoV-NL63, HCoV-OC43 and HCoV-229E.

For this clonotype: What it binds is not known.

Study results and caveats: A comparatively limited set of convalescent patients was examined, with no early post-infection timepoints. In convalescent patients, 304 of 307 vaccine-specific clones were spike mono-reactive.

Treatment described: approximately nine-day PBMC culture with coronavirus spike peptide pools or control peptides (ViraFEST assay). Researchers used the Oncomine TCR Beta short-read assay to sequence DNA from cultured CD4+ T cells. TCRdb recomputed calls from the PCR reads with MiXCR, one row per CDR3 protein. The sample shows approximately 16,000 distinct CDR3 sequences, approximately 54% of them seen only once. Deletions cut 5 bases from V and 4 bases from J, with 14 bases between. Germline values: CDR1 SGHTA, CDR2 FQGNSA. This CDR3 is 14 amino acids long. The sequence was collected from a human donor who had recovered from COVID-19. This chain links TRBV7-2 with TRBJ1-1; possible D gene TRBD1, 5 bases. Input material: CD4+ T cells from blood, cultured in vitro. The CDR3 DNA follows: TGTGCCAGCAGCCCGGGGCCTATTGGCACTGAAGCTTTCTTT. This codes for CASSPGPIGTEAFF.